This TCR beta chain was recovered during a study of cytomegalovirus exposure and HLA in healthy donors. Study in general: HLA-typed donors contributed some 87 million unique TCRs, which were held in an early data release. Whole-study results and caveats: A later analysis reportedly found that, within productive TCRs, an Asian-associated ancestry cluster had fewer N-insertions than the mean observed across the roughly 630 donors. Likely technical artifact: a cluster of highly shared sequence variants. Within an earlier analysis, most TCR beta V segments proved productive either about 87% or about 30% of the time.

Points on this clone: Its antigen is unknown.

The PCR employed 60 Vbeta primers together with 13 Jbeta primers. Libraries were prepared by immunoSEQ multiplex PCR; TCRdb keeps only in-frame clonotypes and omits some of them. The sample lists over 100,000 clones; over 60% were seen once. Germline-derived CDR1 and CDR2 are SEHNR and FQNEAQ (reference sequence). V gave up 3 bases and J gave up 5 bases; unmatched junction bases: 3. The CDR3 contains 13 residues. This TCR derives from a woman aged 25 to 39 in good health and CMV-seropositive. The J gene is TRBJ2-5, the V gene TRBV7-9; the match to TRBD2 covers 7 bases. Specimen: PBMCs. In DNA, the CDR3 is TGTGCCAGCAGCTTTCAGGGAGGGGAGACCCAGTACTTC. This codes for CASSFQGGETQYF.